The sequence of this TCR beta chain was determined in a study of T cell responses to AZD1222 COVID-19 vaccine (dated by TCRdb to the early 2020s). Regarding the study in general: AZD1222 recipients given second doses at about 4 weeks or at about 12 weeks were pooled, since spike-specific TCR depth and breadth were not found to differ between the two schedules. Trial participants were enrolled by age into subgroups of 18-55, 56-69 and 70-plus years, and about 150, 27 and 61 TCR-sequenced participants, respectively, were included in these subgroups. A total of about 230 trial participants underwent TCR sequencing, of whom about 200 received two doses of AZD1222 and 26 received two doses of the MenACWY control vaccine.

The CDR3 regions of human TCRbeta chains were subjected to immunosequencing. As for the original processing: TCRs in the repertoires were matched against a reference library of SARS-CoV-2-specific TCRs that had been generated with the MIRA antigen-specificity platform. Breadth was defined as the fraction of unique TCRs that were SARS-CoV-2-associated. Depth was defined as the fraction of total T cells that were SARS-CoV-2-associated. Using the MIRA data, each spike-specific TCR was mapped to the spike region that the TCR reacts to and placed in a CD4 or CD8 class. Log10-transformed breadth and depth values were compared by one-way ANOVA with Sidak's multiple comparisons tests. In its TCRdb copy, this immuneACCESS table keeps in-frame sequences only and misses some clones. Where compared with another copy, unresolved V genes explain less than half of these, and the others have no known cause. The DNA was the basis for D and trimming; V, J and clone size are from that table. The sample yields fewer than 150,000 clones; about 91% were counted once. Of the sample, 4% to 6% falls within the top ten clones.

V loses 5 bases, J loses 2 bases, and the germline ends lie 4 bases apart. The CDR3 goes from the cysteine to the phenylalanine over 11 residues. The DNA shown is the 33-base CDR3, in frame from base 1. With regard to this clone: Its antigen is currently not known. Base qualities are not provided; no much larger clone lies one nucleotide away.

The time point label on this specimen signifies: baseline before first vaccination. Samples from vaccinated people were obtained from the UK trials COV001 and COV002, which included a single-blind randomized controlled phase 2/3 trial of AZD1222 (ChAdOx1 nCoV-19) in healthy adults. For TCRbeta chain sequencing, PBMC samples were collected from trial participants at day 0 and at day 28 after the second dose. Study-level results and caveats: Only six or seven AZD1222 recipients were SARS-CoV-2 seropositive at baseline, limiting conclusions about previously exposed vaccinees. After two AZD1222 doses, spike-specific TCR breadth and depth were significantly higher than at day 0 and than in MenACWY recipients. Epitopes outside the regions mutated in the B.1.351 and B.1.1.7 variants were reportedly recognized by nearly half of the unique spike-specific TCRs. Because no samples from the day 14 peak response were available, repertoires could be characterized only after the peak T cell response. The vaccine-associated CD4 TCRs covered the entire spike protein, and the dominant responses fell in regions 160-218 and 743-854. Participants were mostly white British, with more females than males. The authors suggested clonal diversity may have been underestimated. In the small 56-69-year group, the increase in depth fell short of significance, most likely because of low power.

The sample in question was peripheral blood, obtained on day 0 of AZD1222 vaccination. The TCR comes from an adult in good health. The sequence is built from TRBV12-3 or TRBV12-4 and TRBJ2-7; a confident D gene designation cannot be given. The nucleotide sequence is TGTGCCAGCAGTGGGGCCTACGAGCAGTACTTC. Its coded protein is CASSGAYEQYF.